This TCR beta chain is from a study of technical replicates of blood from a few donors. Data came from immunoSEQ multiplex PCR; TCRdb stores just in-frame clones and leaves some out. The table has roughly 70,000 clones, about 97% seen once. V lost 4 bases, J lost 5 bases, and 7 bases stayed unmatched. This CDR3 comprises 16 residues. The germline CDR1 and CDR2 sequences are SGDLS and YYNGEE. This TCR derives from a human donor in good health. Sequences were obtained from T cells isolated from PBMCs. V usage is TRBV9 and J usage is TRBJ2-3, with TRBD2 matching over 13 bases. The CDR3 spells CASSLRTSGSGDTQYF. As DNA, the CDR3 is TGTGCCAGCAGCCTACGGACTAGCGGGAGCGGAGATACGCAGTATTTT.